The 15 T cell receptor beta chains given below trace back to one sample, sequenced in a study of blood T cell repertoires in COVID-19. Clones were sequenced by immunoSEQ multiplex PCR, and TCRdb holds only the in-frame ones, with some missing. The sample shows 100,000 or so clones, over 75% of them seen only once. Material: peripheral blood. The source of these receptors is a human donor in a cohort sampled during active COVID-19.

The genes are TRBV24-1 and TRBJ2-1; 8 bases fit TRBD2. Germline CDR1 is KGHDR and CDR2 is SFDVKD. The CDR3 covers 17 residues. The V gene end was trimmed by 0 bases and the J gene end by 3 bases; junction bases not matched to a gene: 6. The CDR3 region has the DNA TGTGCCACCAGTGATTTGGCGGGGCTAGCGGGCTACAATGAGCAGTTCTTC. Its translation is CATSDLAGLAGYNEQFF.

In DNA, the CDR3 is TGTGCCAGCAGCTTGTTGGGACAGGGAACAACTAATGAAAAACTGTTTTTT. This encodes CASSLLGQGTTNEKLFF. The gene calls are TRBV5-6 and TRBJ1-4; 9 bases line up with TRBD1. The CDR3 is 17 residues long. V dropped 1 base and J dropped 0; count of bases not matched to a gene: 4. The germline CDR1 and CDR2 sequences are SGHDT and YYEEEE. The whole variable domain, remainder taken from reference TRBV5-6 and TRBJ1-4, is DAGVTQSPTHLIKTRGQQVTLRCSPKSGHDTVSWYQQALGQGPQFIFQYYEEEERQRGNFPDRFSGHQFPNYSSELNVNALLLGDSALYLCASSLLGQGTTNEKLFFGSGTQLSVL.

The rearrangement links TRBV5-5 to TRBJ2-5; 7 bases map to TRBD2. Trimming took 1 base from V and 3 from J; bases not matched to a gene: 9. CDR1 and CDR2 (germline): SGHKS, YYEKEE (reference sequence). The CDR3 spans 16 residues. Written as DNA, the CDR3 is TGTGCCAGCAGCTTGCGGATGCTGGGGAGGGAAGAGACCCAGTACTTC. It translates to CASSLRMLGREETQYF.

The J gene is TRBJ1-4, the V gene TRBV7-6; 10 bases are shared with TRBD1. Germline CDR1 SGHVS, CDR2 FNYEAQ. The CDR3 covers 16 residues. Germline trimming cut 1 base from V and 7 bases from J; bases unmatched to any gene: 6. CDR3: CASSLGGQGVSEKLFF. The CDR3 DNA reads as TGTGCCAGCAGCTTAGGAGGACAGGGGGTGTCTGAAAAACTGTTTTTT.

The rearrangement uses TRBV3-1 (or the pseudogene TRBV3-2) and TRBJ2-5, with 7 bases lining up with TRBD2. V shed 3 bases and J 0 bases; nucleotides not matched to a gene: 4. The CDR3 length is 15 residues. Per the germline V gene, CDR1 is LGHDT and CDR2 is YNNKEL (reference sequence). CDR3 sequence (DNA): TGTGCCAGCAGCCAGACCGGGACTAACCAAGAGACCCAGTACTTC. Its translation: CASSQTGTNQETQYF.

The chain couples TRBV11-3 to TRBJ2-1, with D possibly being TRBD2 (6 bases). CDR1 and CDR2 from the germline V gene are SGHNT and YENEEA. The CDR3 covers 15 residues. With 5 bases removed from V and 9 bases from J, the gap between germline ends came to 20 bases. This CDR3 reads CASSPDTSRGGEQFF. CDR3 DNA sequence: TGTGCCAGCAGCCCGGACACTTCAAGGGGAGGTGAGCAGTTCTTC.

The chain combines TRBV4-3 with TRBJ2-3; 7 bases are shared with TRBD1. V trimming: 4 bases; J trimming: 5 bases; junction bases outside the gene matches: 9. CDR1 and CDR2 (germline): LGHNA, YSLEER. The CDR3 loop spans 15 amino acids. For the CDR3, the DNA is TGCGCCAGCAGCCCAGACAGGGAACCAGGAGATACGCAGTATTTT. Its protein is CASSPDREPGDTQYF.

This clone showed up just a few times. As DNA, the CDR3 is TGCGCCAGCAGCCAAGGAGTCTCCTACGAGCAGTACTTC. Protein product: CASSQGVSYEQYF. This chain uses TRBV4-1 with TRBJ2-7; D is ambiguous. CDR3 size: 13 residues. Trimming pared 1 base from V and 0 bases from J, leaving 4 bases between. Germline V gives CDR1 MGHRA, CDR2 YSYEKL.

The chain combines TRBV6-2 or TRBV6-3 with TRBJ1-2, with 10 bases fitting TRBD1. The V segment lost 4 bases and the J segment 6 bases; nucleotides outside the gene matches: 11. Germline assignment: CDR1 MNHEY and CDR2 SVGEGT. The CDR3 sequence is 16 residues long. In DNA, the CDR3 is TGTGCCAGCAGTTGGGACAGGGGTGATCTTGGTCATGGCTACACCTTC. It encodes CASSWDRGDLGHGYTF.

The chain links TRBV7-9 to TRBJ2-1, with 9 nucleotides matching TRBD1. Germline CDR1 and CDR2: SEHNR and FQNEAQ (reference sequence). V lost 6 bases and J lost 5; bases outside the gene matches: 8. The CDR3 has 15 residues. CDR3 DNA sequence: TGTGCCAGCAGTAAACCGGGACAGGGAAACAATGAGCAGTTCTTC. It translates to CASSKPGQGNNEQFF.

The rearrangement joins TRBV27 to TRBJ2-7, with 7 bases fitting TRBD2. This CDR3 is 15 amino acids long. The germline gives CDR1 MNHEY, CDR2 SMNVEV (reference sequence). V dropped 5 bases and J dropped 0; count of bases not matched to a gene: 7. The CDR3 reads CASSTRLAASYEQYF. The CDR3 nucleotides read TGTGCCAGCAGTACCCGCCTAGCGGCCTCCTACGAGCAGTACTTC.

DNA for the CDR3: TGTGCCAGCTCACCACGGCCCCAATTGGTGGGGGGTAGCACAGATACGCAGTATTTT. It codes for CASSPRPQLVGGSTDTQYF. The gene calls are TRBV18 and TRBJ2-3, with D perhaps matching TRBD2 (6 bases). Trimming removed 1 base from V and 0 bases from J, with 20 bases in between. Germline V gene data show CDR1 as KGHSH and CDR2 as LQKENI. CDR3 length equals 19 residues.

V and J are TRBV6-2 or TRBV6-3 and TRBJ1-2, with D possibly being TRBD1 (5 bases). This CDR3 has 15 amino acids. V lost 2 bases to trimming and J lost 2 bases, with 12 bases between them. CDR1 MNHEY and CDR2 SVGEGT come from the germline V gene. The CDR3 sequence is CASSYPSGGNYGYTF. The CDR3 nucleotides read TGTGCCAGCAGTTACCCGTCGGGGGGGAACTATGGCTACACCTTC.

The rearrangement links TRBV6-1 to TRBJ1-1, with 8 bases matching TRBD1. V gave up 2 bases and J gave up 4 bases; unmatched junction bases: 9. Germline-derived CDR1 and CDR2 are MNHNS and SASEGT. The CDR3 runs to 16 residues. The CDR3 nucleotides read TGTGCCAGCAGTGAACCTCGGACAGGGAGGTTCACTGAAGCTTTCTTT. Protein sequence: CASSEPRTGRFTEAFF.

The rearrangement joins TRBV5-6 to TRBJ2-7, with TRBD2 identical over 7 bases. CDR3 length: 15 residues. The ends lost 5 bases at V and 2 bases at J; junction bases unmatched: 10. Germline V gene lookup returns CDR1 SGHDT and CDR2 YYEEEE. CDR3 in amino acids: CASSTWGGRTYEQYF. The CDR3 nucleotides read TGTGCCAGCAGTACCTGGGGGGGGAGGACCTACGAGCAGTACTTC.